This T cell receptor (beta chain) stems from a study of brain T cells in children with intractable seizures. Study outcomes and limitations: HCMV serostatus was not known, and viral specificity came from CDR3 similarity only.

The CDR3 length is 15 residues. V lost 3 bases, J lost 0 bases, and 12 bases lay in between. Per germline, CDR1 DFQATT and CDR2 SNEGSKA (reference sequence). Clones were sequenced by immunoSEQ multiplex PCR, and TCRdb holds only the in-frame ones, with some missing. The sample lists tens of thousands of clones; 90% to 95% were seen once. As regards this clone: Its specificity is unknown.

Sequencing was limited to surgery cases with top T cell transcript signatures in brain tissue. The source of this sequence is a boy under two years old with tuberous sclerosis and intractable seizures. The sample in question was peripheral blood, obtained at surgery. The V and J genes are TRBV20-1 and TRBJ2-1; TRBD2 might be the D (5 bases). DNA for the CDR3: TGCAGTGCTAGTTCTGAAGCGGTCTCCTACAATGAGCAGTTCTTC. This gives the protein CSASSEAVSYNEQFF.